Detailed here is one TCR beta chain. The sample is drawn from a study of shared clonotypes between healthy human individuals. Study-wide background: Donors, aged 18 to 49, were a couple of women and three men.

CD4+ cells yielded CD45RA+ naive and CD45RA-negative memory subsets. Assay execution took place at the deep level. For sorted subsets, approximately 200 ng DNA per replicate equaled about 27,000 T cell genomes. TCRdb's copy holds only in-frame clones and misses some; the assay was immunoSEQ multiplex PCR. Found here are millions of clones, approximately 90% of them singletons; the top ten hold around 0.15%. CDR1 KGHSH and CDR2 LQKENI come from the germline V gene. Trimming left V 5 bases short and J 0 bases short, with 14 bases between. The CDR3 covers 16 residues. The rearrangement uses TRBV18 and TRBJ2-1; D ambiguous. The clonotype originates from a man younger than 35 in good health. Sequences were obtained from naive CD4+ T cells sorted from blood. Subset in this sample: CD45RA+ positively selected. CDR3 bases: TGTGCCAGCTCAATGGCACACCCGACCTCCTACAATGAGCAGTTCTTC. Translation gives CASSMAHPTSYNEQFF.